The rows below give T cell receptor beta chains drawn from one sample of a study of T cell responses to AZD1222 COVID-19 vaccine. Method: immunoSEQ multiplex PCR; TCRdb's copy keeps in-frame clones and lacks some. This repertoire shows 60,000 to 75,000 clones, 85% found once; its top ten account for about 19%. The specimen comprised peripheral blood, sampled on day 0 of AZD1222 vaccination. The source of these receptors is an adult in good health. Each CDR3 is given with its conserved first and last residue. D genes are given only for firm matches. Size values are once, few and many counts, or a class for expanded clones, and some rows have none.

cdr3_length: 15
clone_size: -
v_call: TRBV18
d_call: -
j_call: TRBJ2-1
cdr3_aa: CASSRDPSSYNEQFF
cdr3_nt: TGTGCCAGCTCACGCGACCCGAGCTCCTACAATGAGCAGTTCTTC

cdr3_length: 15
clone_size: once
v_call: TRBV19
d_call: -
j_call: TRBJ2-2
cdr3_aa: CASSINRGWTGELFF
cdr3_nt: TGTGCCAGTAGTATTAACCGGGGTTGGACCGGGGAGCTGTTTTTT

cdr3_length: 13
clone_size: few
v_call: TRBV6-5
d_call: -
j_call: TRBJ2-1
cdr3_aa: CASSYQGRVEQFF
cdr3_nt: TGTGCCAGCAGTTATCAGGGGCGGGTGGAGCAGTTCTTC

cdr3_length: 15
clone_size: once
v_call: TRBV6-6
d_call: TRBD1
j_call: TRBJ2-7
cdr3_aa: CASRGGQGGSYEQYF
cdr3_nt: TGTGCCAGCAGGGGGGGACAGGGAGGTTCCTACGAGCAGTACTTC

cdr3_length: 13
clone_size: -
v_call: TRBV24-1
d_call: -
j_call: TRBJ1-1
cdr3_aa: CATSPNRRGEAFF
cdr3_nt: TGTGCCACCAGTCCTAATCGTCGGGGAGAAGCTTTCTTT

cdr3_length: 13
clone_size: -
v_call: TRBV19
d_call: -
j_call: TRBJ2-7
cdr3_aa: CASSRAKNYEQYF
cdr3_nt: TGTGCCAGTAGTCGGGCGAAAAATTACGAGCAGTACTTC

cdr3_length: 14
clone_size: once
v_call: TRBV7-9
d_call: -
j_call: TRBJ2-7
cdr3_aa: CASSLDGGAYEQYF
cdr3_nt: TGTGCCAGCAGCTTAGACGGAGGGGCCTACGAGCAGTACTTC

cdr3_length: 14
clone_size: -
v_call: TRBV27
d_call: TRBD2
j_call: TRBJ2-5
cdr3_aa: CASRSGGFQETQYF
cdr3_nt: TGTGCCAGCAGGAGCGGGGGATTCCAAGAGACCCAGTACTTC

cdr3_length: 15
clone_size: -
v_call: TRBV7-7
d_call: -
j_call: TRBJ1-2
cdr3_aa: CASSLVRETVRGYTF
cdr3_nt: TGTGCTAGCAGCTTAGTCAGGGAAACTGTGCGGGGCTACACCTTC

cdr3_length: 13
clone_size: -
v_call: TRBV28
d_call: -
j_call: TRBJ2-7
cdr3_aa: CASSSLDPRGGYF
cdr3_nt: TGTGCCAGCAGCTCCCTCGACCCCAGGGGGGGATACTTC

cdr3_length: 16
clone_size: -
v_call: TRBV5-1
d_call: TRBD2
j_call: TRBJ2-3
cdr3_aa: CASSPTPGRGTDTQYF
cdr3_nt: TGCGCCAGCAGCCCCACACCCGGGAGGGGCACAGATACGCAGTATTTT

cdr3_length: 19
clone_size: -
v_call: TRBV11-3
d_call: TRBD1
j_call: TRBJ1-4
cdr3_aa: CASSLDSGQGGSTNEKLFF
cdr3_nt: TGTGCCAGCAGCTTAGATTCGGGACAGGGCGGTTCAACTAATGAAAAACTGTTTTTT

cdr3_length: 19
clone_size: -
v_call: TRBV7-9
d_call: -
j_call: TRBJ2-3
cdr3_aa: CASSFEDWTPTHSTDTQYF
cdr3_nt: TGTGCCAGCAGCTTTGAGGACTGGACTCCTACGCATAGCACAGATACGCAGTATTTT

cdr3_length: 14
clone_size: -
v_call: TRBV5-6
d_call: -
j_call: TRBJ2-7
cdr3_aa: CASSFPGSSYEQYF
cdr3_nt: TGTGCCAGCAGCTTCCCGGGTAGCTCCTACGAGCAGTACTTC

cdr3_length: 16
clone_size: -
v_call: TRBV2
d_call: -
j_call: TRBJ1-4
cdr3_aa: CASSDAAGTGNEKLFF
cdr3_nt: TGTGCCAGCAGTGACGCCGCCGGGACGGGGAATGAAAAACTGTTTTTT

cdr3_length: 13
clone_size: -
v_call: TRBV6-5
d_call: -
j_call: TRBJ1-2
cdr3_aa: CASSPGTNYGYTF
cdr3_nt: TGTGCCAGCAGTCCGGGTACTAACTATGGCTACACCTTC

cdr3_length: 12
clone_size: -
v_call: TRBV30
d_call: -
j_call: TRBJ2-7
cdr3_aa: CAWSPTLREQYF
cdr3_nt: TGTGCCTGGAGTCCAACATTACGAGAGCAGTACTTC

cdr3_length: 16
clone_size: -
v_call: TRBV10-3
d_call: TRBD2
j_call: TRBJ2-1
cdr3_aa: CAISISGGATYNEQFF
cdr3_nt: TGTGCCATCAGTATCTCCGGGGGGGCAACCTACAATGAGCAGTTCTTC

cdr3_length: 13
clone_size: -
v_call: TRBV6-5
d_call: -
j_call: TRBJ1-1
cdr3_aa: CASSYGDWTEAFF
cdr3_nt: TGTGCCAGCAGTTACGGGGATTGGACTGAAGCTTTCTTT

cdr3_length: 15
clone_size: -
v_call: TRBV5-6
d_call: -
j_call: TRBJ1-5
cdr3_aa: CASSWGTGSNQPQHF
cdr3_nt: TGTGCCAGCAGCTGGGGGACGGGGAGCAATCAGCCCCAGCATTTT

cdr3_length: 13
clone_size: -
v_call: TRBV7-2
d_call: -
j_call: TRBJ1-5
cdr3_aa: CASSFRVNQPQHF
cdr3_nt: TGTGCCAGCAGCTTCCGAGTAAATCAGCCCCAGCATTTT

cdr3_length: 15
clone_size: -
v_call: TRBV5-8
d_call: TRBD1
j_call: TRBJ2-7
cdr3_aa: CASSLSRQGYNEQYF
cdr3_nt: TGTGCCAGCAGCTTGTCCCGACAGGGGTACAACGAGCAGTACTTC

cdr3_length: 13
clone_size: -
v_call: TRBV12-3/TRBV12-4
d_call: -
j_call: TRBJ2-3
cdr3_aa: CASRPPGKGTQYF
cdr3_nt: TGTGCCAGCCGGCCGCCGGGTAAGGGTACGCAGTATTTT

cdr3_length: 14
clone_size: -
v_call: TRBV21-1
d_call: -
j_call: TRBJ1-4
cdr3_aa: CASSKAGANEKLFF
cdr3_nt: TGTGCCAGCAGCAAAGCCGGGGCTAATGAAAAACTGTTTTTT

cdr3_length: 15
clone_size: -
v_call: TRBV4-2
d_call: -
j_call: TRBJ1-6
cdr3_aa: CASSQEAVGNSPLHF
cdr3_nt: TGTGCCAGCAGCCAGGAGGCAGTGGGTAATTCACCCCTCCACTTT